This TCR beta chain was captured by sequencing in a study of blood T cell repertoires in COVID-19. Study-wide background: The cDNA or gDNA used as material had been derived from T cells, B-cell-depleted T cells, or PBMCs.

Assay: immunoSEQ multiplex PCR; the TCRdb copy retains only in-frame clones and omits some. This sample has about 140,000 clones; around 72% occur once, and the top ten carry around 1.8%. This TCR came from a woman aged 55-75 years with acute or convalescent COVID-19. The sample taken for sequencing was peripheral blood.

The CDR3 region is CASSLGNGKGERETQYF. CDR3 in DNA: TGTGCCAGCAGCTTGGGTAATGGGAAGGGGGAGAGGGAGACCCAGTACTTC. The V call is TRBV5-4, the J call TRBJ2-5; D might be TRBD1 (6 bases). Germline V lookup: CDR1 SGHNT, CDR2 YYREEE (reference sequence). CDR3 length: 17 residues. The V end was cut by 0 bases, the J end by 5 bases, with 20 bases between.